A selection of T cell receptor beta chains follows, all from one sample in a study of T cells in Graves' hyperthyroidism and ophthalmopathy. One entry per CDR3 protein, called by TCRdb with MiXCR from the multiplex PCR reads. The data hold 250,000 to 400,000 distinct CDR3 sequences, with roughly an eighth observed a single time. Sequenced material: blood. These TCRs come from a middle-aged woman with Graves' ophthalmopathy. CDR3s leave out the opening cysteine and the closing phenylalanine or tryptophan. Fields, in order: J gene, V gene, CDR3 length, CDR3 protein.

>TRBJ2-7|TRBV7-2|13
ASSLGVGQGYEQY
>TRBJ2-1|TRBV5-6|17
ASSKGLAGIIKAYNEQF
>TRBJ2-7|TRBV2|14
ASSGPSGRVSYEQY
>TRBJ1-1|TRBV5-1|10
ASSLDRNEAF
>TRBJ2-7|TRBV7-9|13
ASSSLSGRAYEQY
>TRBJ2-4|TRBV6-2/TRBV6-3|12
ASSGTGIRNIQY
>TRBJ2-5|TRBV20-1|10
SVTTGKETQH
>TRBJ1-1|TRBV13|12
ASSSGTGNTEAF
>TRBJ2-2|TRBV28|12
ASSRQELTGELF
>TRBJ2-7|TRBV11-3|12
ASTDPREGDEQY
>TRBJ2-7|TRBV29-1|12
SVKLAGAFNEQY
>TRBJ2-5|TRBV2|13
ASRETGAVQETQY
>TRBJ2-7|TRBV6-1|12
ASSPNRGIYEQY
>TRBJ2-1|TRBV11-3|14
ASSVLAGGPFDEQF
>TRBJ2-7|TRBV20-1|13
SARATGTSGSEQY
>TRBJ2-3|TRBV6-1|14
ASSPRARARGDTQY
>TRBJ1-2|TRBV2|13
ASKQGLNFNYGYT
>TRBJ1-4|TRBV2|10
ASSDDWVELF
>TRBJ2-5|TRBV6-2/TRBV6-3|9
ASSYPETQY
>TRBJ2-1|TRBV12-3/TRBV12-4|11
ASSERRYNEQF
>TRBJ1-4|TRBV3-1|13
ASSLGPVRGEKLF
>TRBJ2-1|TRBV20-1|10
SARNRGDEQF
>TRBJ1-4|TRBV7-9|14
ASSSAVRVTNEKLF
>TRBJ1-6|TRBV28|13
ASSTYRGGDSPLH
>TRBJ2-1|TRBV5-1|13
ASSSELGGVNEQF
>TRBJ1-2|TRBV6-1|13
ASNSQGNVGYGYT
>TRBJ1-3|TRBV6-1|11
ASSTRSGNTIY
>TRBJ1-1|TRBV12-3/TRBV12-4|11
ASRRQGNTEAF
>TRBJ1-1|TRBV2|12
ASRGQSSNTEAF
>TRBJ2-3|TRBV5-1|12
ASSLGQPTDTQY
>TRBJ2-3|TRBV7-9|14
ASSFTSGIMTDTQY
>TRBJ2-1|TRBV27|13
ASSLRSSDYNEQF
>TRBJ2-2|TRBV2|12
ASKLGENTGELF
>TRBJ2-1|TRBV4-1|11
ASSQDPSPKQF
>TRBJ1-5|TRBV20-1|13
SASGRGWGNQPQH
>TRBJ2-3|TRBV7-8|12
ASSLWVEGDTQY
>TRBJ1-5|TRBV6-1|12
ASSLLAGNQPQH
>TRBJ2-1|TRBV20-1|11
SAPGGLRNEQF
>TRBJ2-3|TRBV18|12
ASSPSNSADTQY
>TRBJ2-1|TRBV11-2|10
ASSLVGLWQF
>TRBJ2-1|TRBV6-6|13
ASSYSRRLVREQF
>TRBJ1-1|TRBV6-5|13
ASSYWGQKNTEAF
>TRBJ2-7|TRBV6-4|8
ASRFYEQY
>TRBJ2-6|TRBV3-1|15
ASSTLAGGSGANVLT
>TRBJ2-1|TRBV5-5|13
ASSLAVQGINEQF
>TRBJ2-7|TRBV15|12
ATSRISDSYEQY
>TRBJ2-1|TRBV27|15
ASSLSGPAAAGYEQF
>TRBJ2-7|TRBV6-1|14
ASSLGLAGTSYEQY